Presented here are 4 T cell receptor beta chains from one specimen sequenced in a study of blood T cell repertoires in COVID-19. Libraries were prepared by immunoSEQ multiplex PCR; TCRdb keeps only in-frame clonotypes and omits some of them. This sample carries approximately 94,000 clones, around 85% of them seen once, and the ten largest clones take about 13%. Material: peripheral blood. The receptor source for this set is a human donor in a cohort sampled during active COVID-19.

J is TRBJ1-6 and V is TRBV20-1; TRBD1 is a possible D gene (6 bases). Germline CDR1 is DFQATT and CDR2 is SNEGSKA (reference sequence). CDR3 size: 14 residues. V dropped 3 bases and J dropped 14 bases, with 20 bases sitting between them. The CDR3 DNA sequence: TGCAGTGCTAGTTTGGGACACGGGTCGATGGCCCTCCACTTT. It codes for CSASLGHGSMALHF.

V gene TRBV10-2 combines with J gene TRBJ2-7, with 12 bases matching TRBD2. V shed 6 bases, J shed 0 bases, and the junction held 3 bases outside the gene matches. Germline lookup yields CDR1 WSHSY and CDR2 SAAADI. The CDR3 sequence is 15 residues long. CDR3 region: CASRTSGSYSYEQYF. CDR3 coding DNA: TGCGCCAGCAGGACTAGCGGGAGTTACTCCTACGAGCAGTACTTC.

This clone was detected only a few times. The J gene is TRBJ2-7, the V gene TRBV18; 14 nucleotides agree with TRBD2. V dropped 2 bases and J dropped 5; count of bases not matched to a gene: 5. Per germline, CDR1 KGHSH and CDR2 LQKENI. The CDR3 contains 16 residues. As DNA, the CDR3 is TGTGCCAGCTCACCAATTGGGGGACTAGCGGGAGACGAGCAGTACTTC. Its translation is CASSPIGGLAGDEQYF. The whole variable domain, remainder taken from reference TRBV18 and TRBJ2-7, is NAGVMQNPRHLVRRRGQEARLRCSPMKGHSHVYWYRQLPEEGLKFMVYLQKENIIDESGMPKERFSAEFPKEGPSILRIQQVVRGDSAAYFCASSPIGGLAGDEQYFGPGTRLTVT.

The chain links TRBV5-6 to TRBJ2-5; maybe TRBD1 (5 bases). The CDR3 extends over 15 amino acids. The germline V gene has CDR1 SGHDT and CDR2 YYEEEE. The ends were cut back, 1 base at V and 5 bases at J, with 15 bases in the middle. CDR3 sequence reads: CASSLYQGRVETQYF. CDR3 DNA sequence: TGTGCCAGCAGCTTGTATCAGGGTCGTGTGGAGACCCAGTACTTC.